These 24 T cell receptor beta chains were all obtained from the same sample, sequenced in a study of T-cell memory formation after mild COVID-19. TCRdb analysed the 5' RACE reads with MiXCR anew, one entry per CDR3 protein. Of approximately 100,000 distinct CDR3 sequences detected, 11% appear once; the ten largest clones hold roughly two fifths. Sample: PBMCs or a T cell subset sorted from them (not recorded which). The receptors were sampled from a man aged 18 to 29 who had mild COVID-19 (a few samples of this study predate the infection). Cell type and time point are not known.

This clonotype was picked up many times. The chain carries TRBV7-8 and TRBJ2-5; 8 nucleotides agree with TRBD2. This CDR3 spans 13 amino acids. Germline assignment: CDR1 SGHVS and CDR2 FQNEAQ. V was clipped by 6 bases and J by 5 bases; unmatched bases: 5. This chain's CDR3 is CASRPRGAETQYF. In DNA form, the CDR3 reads TGTGCCAGCAGGCCGCGGGGGGCGGAGACCCAGTACTTC.

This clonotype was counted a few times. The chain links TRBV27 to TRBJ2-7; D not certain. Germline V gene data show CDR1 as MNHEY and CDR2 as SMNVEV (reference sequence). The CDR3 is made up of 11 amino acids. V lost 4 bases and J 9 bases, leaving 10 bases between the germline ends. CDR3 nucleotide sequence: TGTGCCAGCAGTTCCGGCGGCGGGCAGTACTTC. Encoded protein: CASSSGGGQYF.

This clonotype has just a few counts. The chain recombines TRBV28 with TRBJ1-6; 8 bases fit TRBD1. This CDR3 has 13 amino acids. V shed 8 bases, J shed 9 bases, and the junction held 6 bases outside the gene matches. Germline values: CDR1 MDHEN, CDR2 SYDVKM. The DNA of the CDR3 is TGTGCCAGCGTGGACAGGGAGATTTCACCCCTCCACTTT. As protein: CASVDREISPLHF.

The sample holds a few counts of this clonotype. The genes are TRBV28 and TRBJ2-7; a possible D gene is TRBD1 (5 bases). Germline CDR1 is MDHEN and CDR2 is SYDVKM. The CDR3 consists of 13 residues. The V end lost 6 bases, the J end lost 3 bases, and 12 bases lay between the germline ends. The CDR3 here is CASSPGYIYEQYV. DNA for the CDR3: TGTGCCAGCAGCCCAGGGTATATCTACGAGCAGTACGTC.

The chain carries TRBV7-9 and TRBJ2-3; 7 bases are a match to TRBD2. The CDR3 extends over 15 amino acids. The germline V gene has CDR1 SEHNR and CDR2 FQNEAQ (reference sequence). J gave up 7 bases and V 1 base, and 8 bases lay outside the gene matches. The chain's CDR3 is CASSLDSREGHTQYF. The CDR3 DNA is TGTGCCAGCAGCTTAGATTCTAGGGAGGGACATACGCAGTATTTT. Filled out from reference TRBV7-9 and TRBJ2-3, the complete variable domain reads DTGVSQNPRHKITKRGQNVTFRCDPISEHNRLYWYRQTLGQGPEFLTYFQNEAQLEKSRLLSDRFSAERPKGSFSTLEIQRTEQGDSAMYLCASSLDSREGHTQYFGPGTRLTVL.

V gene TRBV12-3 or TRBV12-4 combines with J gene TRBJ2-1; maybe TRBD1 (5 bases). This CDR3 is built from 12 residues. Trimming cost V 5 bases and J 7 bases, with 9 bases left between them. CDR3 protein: CASSTGRNEQFF. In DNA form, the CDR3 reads TGTGCCAGCAGTACAGGACGTAATGAGCAGTTCTTC.

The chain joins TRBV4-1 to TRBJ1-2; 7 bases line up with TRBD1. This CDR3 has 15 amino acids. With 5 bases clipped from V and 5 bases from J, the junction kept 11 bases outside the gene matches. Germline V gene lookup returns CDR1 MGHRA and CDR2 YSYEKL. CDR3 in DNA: TGCGCCAGCAGCAAACCGACAGGGATCCGTTATGGCTACACCTTC. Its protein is CASSKPTGIRYGYTF.

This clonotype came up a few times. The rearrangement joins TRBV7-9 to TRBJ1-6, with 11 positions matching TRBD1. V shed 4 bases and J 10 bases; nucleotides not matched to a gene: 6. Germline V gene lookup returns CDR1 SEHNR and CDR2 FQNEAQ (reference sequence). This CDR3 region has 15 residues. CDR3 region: CASSSTGTGGSPLHF. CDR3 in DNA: TGTGCCAGCAGCTCTACCGGGACAGGGGGGTCACCCCTCCACTTT.

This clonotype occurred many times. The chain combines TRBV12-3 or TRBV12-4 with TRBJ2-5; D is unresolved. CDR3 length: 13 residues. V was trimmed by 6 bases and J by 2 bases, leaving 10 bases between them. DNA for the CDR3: TGTGCCAGCAGCCTCGACTTACAAGAGACCCAGTACTTC. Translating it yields CASSLDLQETQYF.

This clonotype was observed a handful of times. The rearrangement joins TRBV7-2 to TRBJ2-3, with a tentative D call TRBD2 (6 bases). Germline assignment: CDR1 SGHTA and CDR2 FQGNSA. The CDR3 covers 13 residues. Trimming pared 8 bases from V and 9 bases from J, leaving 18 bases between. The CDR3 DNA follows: TGTGCCAGCGGACGACTAGTACAGGAAACGCAGTATTTT. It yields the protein CASGRLVQETQYF.

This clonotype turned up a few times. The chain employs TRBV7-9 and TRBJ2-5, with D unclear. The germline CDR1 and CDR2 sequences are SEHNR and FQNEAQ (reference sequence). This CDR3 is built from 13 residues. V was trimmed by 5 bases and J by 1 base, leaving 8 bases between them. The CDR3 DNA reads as TGTGCCAGCAGCCCTAATTTCCAAGAGACCCAGTACTTC. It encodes CASSPNFQETQYF.

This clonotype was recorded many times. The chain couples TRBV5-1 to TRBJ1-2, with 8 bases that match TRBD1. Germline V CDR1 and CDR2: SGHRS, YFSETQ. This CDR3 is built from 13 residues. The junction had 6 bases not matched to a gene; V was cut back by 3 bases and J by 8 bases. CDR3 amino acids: CASSYGTGGGYTF. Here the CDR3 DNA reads TGCGCCAGCAGCTACGGGACAGGTGGAGGCTACACCTTC.

The CDR3 bases are TGTGCCAGCAGTTTACTACAGGGGACCAATGAGCAGTTCTTC. As protein: CASSLLQGTNEQFF. The rearrangement uses TRBV27 and TRBJ2-1; the match to TRBD1 covers 7 bases. CDR1 is MNHEY, CDR2 SMNVEV, per germline (reference sequence). The CDR3 sequence is 14 residues long. Trimming removed 2 bases from V and 6 bases from J; junction bases left unmatched: 4.

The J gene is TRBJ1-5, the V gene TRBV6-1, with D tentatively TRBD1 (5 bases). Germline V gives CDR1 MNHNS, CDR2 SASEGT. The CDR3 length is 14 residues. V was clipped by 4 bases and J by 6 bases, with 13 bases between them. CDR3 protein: CASSAPGLIQPQHF. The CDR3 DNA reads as TGTGCCAGCAGTGCACCGGGACTCATTCAGCCCCAGCATTTT.

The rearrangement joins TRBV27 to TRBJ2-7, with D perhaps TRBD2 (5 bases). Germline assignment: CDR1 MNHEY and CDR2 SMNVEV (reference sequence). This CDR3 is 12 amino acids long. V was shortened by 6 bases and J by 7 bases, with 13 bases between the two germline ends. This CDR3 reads CASSPPGGEQYF. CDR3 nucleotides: TGTGCCAGCAGCCCTCCGGGCGGGGAGCAGTACTTC.

In DNA form, the CDR3 reads TGCAGTGCTAGGGATACGAGGGGGACAGATACGCAGTATTTT. Protein product: CSARDTRGTDTQYF. The J gene is TRBJ2-3, the V gene TRBV20-1, with D perhaps TRBD1 (6 bases). The CDR3 extends over 14 amino acids. V lost 3 bases, J lost 3 bases, and 13 bases lay in between. The germline gives CDR1 DFQATT, CDR2 SNEGSKA (reference sequence).

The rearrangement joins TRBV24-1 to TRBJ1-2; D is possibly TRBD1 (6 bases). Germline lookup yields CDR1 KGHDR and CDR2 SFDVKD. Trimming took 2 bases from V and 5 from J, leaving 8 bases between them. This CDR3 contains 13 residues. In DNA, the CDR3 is TGTGCCACCAGTGATTCCACAGGGTATGGCTACACCTTC. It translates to CATSDSTGYGYTF.

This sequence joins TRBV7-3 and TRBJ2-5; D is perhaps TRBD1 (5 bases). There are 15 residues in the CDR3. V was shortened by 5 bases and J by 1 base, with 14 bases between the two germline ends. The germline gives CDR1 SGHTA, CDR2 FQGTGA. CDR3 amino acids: CASSQGPGAQETQYF. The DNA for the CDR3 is TGTGCCAGCAGCCAGGGCCCAGGAGCCCAAGAGACCCAGTACTTC.

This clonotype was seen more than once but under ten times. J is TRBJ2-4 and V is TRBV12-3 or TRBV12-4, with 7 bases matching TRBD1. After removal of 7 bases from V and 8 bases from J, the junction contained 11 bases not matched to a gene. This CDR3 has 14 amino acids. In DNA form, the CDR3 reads TGTGCCAGCACCTACCAAGGGGGCTCAGACATTCAGTACTTC. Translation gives CASTYQGGSDIQYF.

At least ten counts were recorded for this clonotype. CDR3 DNA sequence: TGCGCCAGCAGCTTGCTACGGACAGGGGAGAACGAGCAGTACTTC. It translates to CASSLLRTGENEQYF. The chain combines TRBV5-1 with TRBJ2-7; TRBD1 agrees at 9 bases. Germline values: CDR1 SGHRS, CDR2 YFSETQ. The CDR3 runs to 15 residues. J gave up 5 bases and V 1 base, and 7 bases lay outside the gene matches. Full variable domain (remainder filled in from reference TRBV5-1 and TRBJ2-7): KAGVTQTPRYLIKTRGQQVTLSCSPISGHRSVSWYQQTPGQGLQFLFEYFSETQRNKGNFPGRFSGRQFSNSRSEMNVSTLELGDSALYLCASSLLRTGENEQYFGPGTRLTVT.

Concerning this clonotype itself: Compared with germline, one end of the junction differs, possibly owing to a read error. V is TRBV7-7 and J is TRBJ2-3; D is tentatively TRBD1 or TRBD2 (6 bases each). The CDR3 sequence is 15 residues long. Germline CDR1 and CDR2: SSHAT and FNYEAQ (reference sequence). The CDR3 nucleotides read TGTGCTAGCAGCCTGAGTAGGGGGGCTCTAGATACGCAGTATTTT. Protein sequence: CASSLSRGALDTQYF.

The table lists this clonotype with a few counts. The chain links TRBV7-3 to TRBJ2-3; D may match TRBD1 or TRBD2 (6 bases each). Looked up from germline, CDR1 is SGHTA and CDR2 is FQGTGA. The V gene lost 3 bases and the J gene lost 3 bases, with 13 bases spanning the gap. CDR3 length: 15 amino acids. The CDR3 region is CASSFTTGRTDTQYF. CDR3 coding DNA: TGTGCCAGCAGCTTTACTACAGGGAGGACAGATACGCAGTATTTT.

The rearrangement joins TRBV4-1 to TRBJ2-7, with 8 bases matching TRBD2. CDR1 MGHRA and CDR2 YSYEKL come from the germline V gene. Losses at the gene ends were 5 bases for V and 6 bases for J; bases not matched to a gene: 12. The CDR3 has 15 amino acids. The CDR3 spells CASSVRTSPPSEQYF. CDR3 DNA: TGCGCCAGCAGCGTACGGACTAGCCCTCCCTCCGAGCAGTACTTC.

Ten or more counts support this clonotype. CDR3 in DNA: TGTGCCAGCAGCCCACTGGGCGGGGGGGTGTACAATGAGCAGTTCTTC. It encodes CASSPLGGGVYNEQFF. The chain recombines TRBV7-2 with TRBJ2-1; 9 positions agree with TRBD2. The CDR3 length is 16 residues. Germline loops: CDR1 SGHTA, CDR2 FQGNSA. V trimming: 5 bases; J trimming: 4 bases; junction bases outside the gene matches: 9. Supplemented by reference TRBV7-2 and TRBJ2-1, the full variable domain reads GAGVSQSPSNKVTEKGKDVELRCDPISGHTALYWYRQSLGQGLEFLIYFQGNSAPDKSGLPSDRFSAERTGGSVSTLTIQRTQQEDSAVYLCASSPLGGGVYNEQFFGPGTRLTVL.